This T cell receptor (beta chain) stems from a study of T-cell memory formation after mild COVID-19. Looking at the study overall: TCR clusters were largely donor specific.

The study, taken as a whole, reports: The study found contracting CD4+ clones mainly in CM and EM and contracting CD8+ clones in EMRA.

The authors produced TCR alpha and TCR beta cDNA libraries with sample barcodes and UMIs by 5'RACE using constant-segment primers. Each CDR3 protein gets one entry after TCRdb re-called the 5' RACE reads with MiXCR. The table lists tens of thousands of distinct CDR3 sequences, about an eighth of them singletons, with about a quarter in the top ten. The CDR3 has 12 amino acids. Remarks on this clonotype: Its antigen remains unknown.

The rearrangement links TRBV12-3 or TRBV12-4 to TRBJ2-7, with 8 nucleotides matching TRBD1. The material sequenced was PBMCs or a T cell subset sorted from them (not recorded which). The source of this sequence is an adult woman who had mild COVID-19 (a few samples of this study predate the infection). Cell type and time point are not known. CDR3 DNA sequence: TGTGCGTCCCAGGGGGCGGAATACGAGCAGTACTTC. Amino acids: CASQGAEYEQYF.